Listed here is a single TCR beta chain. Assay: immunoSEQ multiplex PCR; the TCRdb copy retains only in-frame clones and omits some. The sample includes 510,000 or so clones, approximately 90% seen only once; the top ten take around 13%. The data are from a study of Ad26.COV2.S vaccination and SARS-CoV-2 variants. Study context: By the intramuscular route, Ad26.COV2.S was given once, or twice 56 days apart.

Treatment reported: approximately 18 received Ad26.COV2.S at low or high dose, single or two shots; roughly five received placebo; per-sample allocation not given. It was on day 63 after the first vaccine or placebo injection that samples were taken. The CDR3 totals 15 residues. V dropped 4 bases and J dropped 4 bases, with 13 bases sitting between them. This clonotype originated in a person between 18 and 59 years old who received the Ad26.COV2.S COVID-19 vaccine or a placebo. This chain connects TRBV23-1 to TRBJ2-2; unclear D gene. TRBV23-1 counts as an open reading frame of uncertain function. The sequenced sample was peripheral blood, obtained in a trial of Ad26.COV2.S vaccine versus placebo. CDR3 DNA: TGCGCCAGCAGTCTACGGACGACCCGCACCGGGGAGCTGTTTTTT. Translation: CASSLRTTRTGELFF.